Listed below are T cell receptor beta chains from one sample, sequenced in a study of cytomegalovirus exposure and HLA in healthy donors. Profiling relied on immunoSEQ multiplex PCR, and the TCRdb table lists in-frame clones only, not all of them. The table records around 150,000 clones, about 89% of them present only once. Sequenced: PBMCs. These receptor sequences come from a woman between 18 and 30 years old in good health and CMV-seropositive. Each CDR3 is given with its conserved first and last residue. Each record gives: V gene, clone size, D gene, J gene, CDR3 protein, CDR3 DNA. A D gene is named only where the DNA matches it firmly. The size of a clone is reported for some rows only, either as once, few or many, or as a class for expanded clones.

v_call: TRBV7-2
clone_size: .
d_call: TRBD1
j_call: TRBJ2-1
cdr3_aa: CASSRQTGGAEQFF
cdr3_nt: TGTGCCAGCAGCCGACAGACAGGGGGCGCTGAGCAGTTCTTC

v_call: TRBV9
clone_size: .
d_call: .
j_call: TRBJ2-2
cdr3_aa: CASSSQPTGELFF
cdr3_nt: TGTGCCAGCAGCTCACAGCCGACCGGGGAGCTGTTTTTT

v_call: TRBV18
clone_size: .
d_call: TRBD2
j_call: TRBJ2-1
cdr3_aa: CASSPTGTSGRGQFF
cdr3_nt: TGTGCCAGCTCACCAACCGGGACTAGCGGGAGGGGGCAGTTCTTC

v_call: TRBV6-5
clone_size: .
d_call: .
j_call: TRBJ1-5
cdr3_aa: CASRAPGRNQPQHF
cdr3_nt: TGTGCCAGCAGGGCCCCAGGTCGGAATCAGCCCCAGCATTTT

v_call: TRBV4-1
clone_size: .
d_call: .
j_call: TRBJ1-4
cdr3_aa: CASSQDSTFEKLFF
cdr3_nt: TGCGCCAGCAGCCAAGATAGCACTTTTGAAAAACTGTTTTTT

v_call: TRBV6-1
clone_size: once
d_call: TRBD1
j_call: TRBJ1-2
cdr3_aa: CASSATGKGYTF
cdr3_nt: TGTGCCAGCAGTGCGACAGGGAAAGGCTACACCTTC

v_call: TRBV5-6
clone_size: .
d_call: .
j_call: TRBJ1-2
cdr3_aa: CASSRKQGNFDYGYTF
cdr3_nt: TGTGCCAGCAGCCGGAAACAGGGAAATTTTGACTATGGCTACACCTTC

v_call: TRBV11-2
clone_size: .
d_call: .
j_call: TRBJ1-2
cdr3_aa: CASSRGGGNSNYGYTF
cdr3_nt: TGTGCCAGCAGCCGTGGAGGCGGCAATTCTAACTATGGCTACACCTTC

v_call: TRBV5-1
clone_size: .
d_call: TRBD1
j_call: TRBJ1-3
cdr3_aa: CASSLGDSNSGNTIYF
cdr3_nt: TGCGCCAGCAGCTTGGGGGACAGCAACTCTGGAAACACCATATATTTT

v_call: TRBV27
clone_size: once
d_call: .
j_call: TRBJ2-3
cdr3_aa: CASSKWGGGYTDTQYF
cdr3_nt: TGTGCCAGCAGCAAGTGGGGAGGCGGTTACACAGATACGCAGTATTTT

v_call: TRBV10-3
clone_size: .
d_call: TRBD1
j_call: TRBJ1-4
cdr3_aa: CAISAQGGEKLFF
cdr3_nt: TGTGCCATCAGTGCTCAGGGGGGTGAAAAACTGTTTTTT

v_call: TRBV10-3
clone_size: many
d_call: TRBD1
j_call: TRBJ2-3
cdr3_aa: CAINPGRGQGGTQYF
cdr3_nt: TGTGCCATCAACCCCGGGAGGGGACAGGGGGGTACGCAGTATTTT

v_call: TRBV6-1
clone_size: .
d_call: TRBD2
j_call: TRBJ2-7
cdr3_aa: CASSESGGGRAKYEQYF
cdr3_nt: TGTGCCAGCAGTGAAAGCGGGGGTGGCAGGGCCAAATACGAGCAGTACTTC

v_call: TRBV7-2
clone_size: .
d_call: TRBD2
j_call: TRBJ2-7
cdr3_aa: CASSLGLAVYEQYF
cdr3_nt: TGTGCCAGCAGCTTAGGTCTAGCGGTGTACGAGCAGTACTTC

v_call: TRBV6-5
clone_size: .
d_call: TRBD1
j_call: TRBJ2-5
cdr3_aa: CASSSGTGVGTQYF
cdr3_nt: TGTGCCAGCAGTTCCGGGACAGGGGTTGGGACCCAGTACTTC

v_call: TRBV4-2
clone_size: .
d_call: TRBD1
j_call: TRBJ2-7
cdr3_aa: CASSQVGTGELYEQYF
cdr3_nt: TGTGCCAGCAGCCAAGTGGGGACAGGGGAACTTTACGAGCAGTACTTC

v_call: TRBV6-6
clone_size: .
d_call: .
j_call: TRBJ1-5
cdr3_aa: CASSPPGSNQPQHF
cdr3_nt: TGTGCCAGCAGTCCCCCAGGGTCCAATCAGCCCCAGCATTTT

v_call: TRBV7-9
clone_size: few
d_call: TRBD2
j_call: TRBJ2-5
cdr3_aa: CASSQRGTRKGETQYF
cdr3_nt: TGTGCCAGCAGCCAGAGGGGGACTAGGAAGGGAGAGACCCAGTACTTC

v_call: TRBV6-1
clone_size: once
d_call: TRBD1
j_call: TRBJ1-5
cdr3_aa: CASSSTGDQPQHF
cdr3_nt: TGTGCCAGCAGTTCAACAGGGGATCAGCCCCAGCATTTT